These T cell receptor beta chains were read from a single sample in a study of shared clonotypes between healthy human individuals. Measured with immunoSEQ multiplex PCR; TCRdb has only the in-frame clones, and not every one. This sample has 2 million to 3 million clones; more than 85% occur once, and the top ten carry more than 0.35%. Sequencing was carried out using naive CD4+ T cells from PBMCs. These receptors were taken from a man in his late teens or twenties in good health. Some clones in this sample may be carry-over from other donors' samples. Each CDR3 is given with its conserved first and last residue. The D gene is left open where the match is weak. Some rows have no size entry. The others give once, few or many, or a class for an expanded clone.

NA,TRBJ2-3,NA,TRBV7-8,CASSATEVADTQYF,TGTGCCAGCAGCGCGACAGAGGTCGCAGATACGCAGTATTTT
once,TRBJ2-5,NA,TRBV7-3,CASSLTSGSETQYF,TGTGCCAGCAGCTTAACTTCCGGGTCCGAGACCCAGTACTTC
NA,TRBJ2-6,NA,TRBV19,CASTPWRLVVSGANVLTF,TGTGCCAGTACCCCCTGGCGGCTTGTAGTCTCTGGGGCCAACGTCCTGACTTTC
once,TRBJ2-7,NA,TRBV28,CASNLWGKGYEQYF,TGTGCCAGCAATTTATGGGGGAAAGGCTACGAGCAGTACTTC
NA,TRBJ2-5,NA,TRBV19,CASSDGTQEETQYF,TGTGCCAGTTCGGACGGGACGCAGGAAGAGACCCAGTACTTC
NA,TRBJ2-2,NA,TRBV28,CASSFWRGNTGELFF,TGTGCCAGCAGTTTTTGGAGGGGGAACACCGGGGAGCTGTTTTTT
NA,TRBJ1-2,NA,TRBV25-1,CASRSGDYGYTF,TGTGCCAGCAGGTCAGGGGACTATGGCTACACCTTC
NA,TRBJ1-4,TRBD1,TRBV5-4,CASSRDRGLPSTNEKLFF,TGTGCCAGCAGCAGGGACAGGGGGCTCCCATCAACTAATGAAAAACTGTTTTTT
NA,TRBJ2-5,TRBD2,TRBV2,CASSLGTSGETQYF,TGTGCCAGCAGCCTGGGGACTAGCGGTGAGACCCAGTACTTC
NA,TRBJ1-1,TRBD1,TRBV4-2,CASSQRDRNTEAFF,TGTGCCAGCAGCCAACGGGACAGAAACACTGAAGCTTTCTTT
NA,TRBJ1-4,NA,TRBV4-2,CASSQDRGANEKLFF,TGTGCCAGCAGCCAAGACAGGGGAGCTAATGAAAAACTGTTTTTT
NA,TRBJ2-7,TRBD1,TRBV28,CASSWGGTGGNEQYF,TGTGCCAGCAGTTGGGGTGGGACAGGGGGAAACGAGCAGTACTTC
NA,TRBJ2-5,NA,TRBV6-4,CASSDARPPEYF,TGTGCCAGCAGTGACGCGCGACCCCCAGAGTACTTC
NA,TRBJ1-3,TRBD1,TRBV5-1,CASSTLGQGNTIYF,TGCGCCAGCAGCACCCTGGGACAGGGAAACACCATATATTTT
NA,TRBJ2-5,NA,TRBV27,CASRPLMGSRYQETQYF,TGTGCCAGCAGACCCCTCATGGGGTCTCGGTACCAAGAGACCCAGTACTTC
NA,TRBJ1-5,NA,TRBV2,CASSNAKGSGQPQHF,TGTGCCAGCAGTAACGCGAAGGGATCTGGTCAGCCCCAGCATTTT
NA,TRBJ1-1,NA,TRBV19,CASTPGRARDTEAFF,TGTGCCAGTACCCCGGGCCGCGCCCGGGACACTGAAGCTTTCTTT
NA,TRBJ2-2,NA,TRBV7-9,CASSFLNTGELFF,TGTGCCAGCAGCTTTCTTAATACCGGGGAGCTGTTTTTT
NA,TRBJ2-3,TRBD2,TRBV28,CASSFVGRWGRLAGATDTQYF,TGTGCCAGCAGTTTCGTCGGACGCTGGGGGCGGCTAGCGGGAGCCACAGATACGCAGTATTTT
few,TRBJ1-1,NA,TRBV7-9,CASSLQELNTEAFF,TGTGCCAGCAGCTTACAGGAGTTGAACACTGAAGCTTTCTTT
NA,TRBJ1-1,NA,TRBV10-3,CAISEARTLGGEAFF,TGTGCCATCAGTGAGGCGCGAACCCTTGGGGGAGAAGCTTTCTTT
NA,TRBJ2-7,TRBD2,TRBV28,CASSYQRAGGRYEQYF,TGTGCCAGCAGTTACCAAAGAGCGGGAGGAAGATACGAGCAGTACTTC
few,TRBJ1-1,NA,TRBV9,CASSSGDGNTEAFF,TGTGCCAGCAGCTCCGGTGACGGGAACACTGAAGCTTTCTTT
NA,TRBJ2-3,NA,TRBV5-6,CASSLFRADTQYF,TGTGCCAGCAGCTTGTTCAGGGCAGATACGCAGTATTTT
NA,TRBJ2-3,TRBD2,TRBV30,CAWSMASGSTDTQYF,TGTGCCTGGAGTATGGCTAGCGGGAGTACAGATACGCAGTATTTT
NA,TRBJ2-2,NA,TRBV7-2,CASSLSGSTGELFF,TGTGCCAGCAGCTTATCGGGCAGCACCGGGGAGCTGTTTTTT
NA,TRBJ2-7,NA,TRBV7-9,CASSSREGAYEQYF,TGTGCCAGCAGCTCGAGAGAGGGGGCCTACGAGCAGTACTTC
NA,TRBJ2-7,NA,TRBV5-1,CASSPLVGGGRYEQYF,TGCGCCAGCAGCCCCCTGGTAGGTGGGGGGCGTTACGAGCAGTACTTC
NA,TRBJ2-7,NA,TRBV7-2,CASSLGTDALQQYF,TGTGCCAGCAGCTTAGGGACAGACGCCCTTCAGCAGTACTTC
NA,TRBJ2-7,NA,TRBV6-1,CASSPLYEQYF,TGTGCCAGCAGTCCTCTCTACGAGCAGTACTTC
once,TRBJ1-2,NA,TRBV4-3,CASSQAGTDYGYTF,TGCGCCAGCAGCCAAGCCGGGACGGACTATGGCTACACCTTC
NA,TRBJ1-5,NA,TRBV29-1,CSARENSNQPQHF,TGCAGCGCTAGAGAGAATAGCAATCAGCCCCAGCATTTT
once,TRBJ2-3,TRBD2,TRBV27,CASRPWEAGEVDTQYF,TGTGCCAGCAGGCCCTGGGAGGCGGGAGAGGTAGATACGCAGTATTTT
NA,TRBJ1-1,NA,TRBV5-4,CASSLSDRNTEAFF,TGTGCCAGCAGCCTATCGGACAGAAACACTGAAGCTTTCTTT
NA,TRBJ2-5,TRBD2,TRBV6-5,CASRHRLAGAETQYF,TGTGCCAGCAGGCACCGCCTAGCGGGAGCGGAGACCCAGTACTTC
NA,TRBJ2-3,TRBD1,TRBV5-1,CASGYRGQSTDTQYF,TGCGCCAGCGGCTACAGGGGACAGAGCACAGATACGCAGTATTTT